The 26 T cell receptor beta chains below all came from one sample that was sequenced in a study of blood T cell repertoires in COVID-19. Profiled with immunoSEQ multiplex PCR; TCRdb holds only in-frame clones, not every one. Among about 150,000 clones, around 90% were seen once, and the ten largest hold less than 0.6%. Sequencing was done on a sample of peripheral blood. The receptors derive from a man aged 45 to 65 with acute or convalescent COVID-19.

This clone was found once. The chain combines TRBV27 with TRBJ1-5; the D gene is possibly TRBD1 (6 bases). This CDR3 region has 18 residues. V gave up 0 bases and J gave up 0 bases, with 15 bases separating them. Germline CDR1 is MNHEY and CDR2 is SMNVEV (reference sequence). DNA for the CDR3: TGTGCCAGCAGTTTATCGGACTTAAGGGGGAATAGCAATCAGCCCCAGCATTTT. This codes for CASSLSDLRGNSNQPQHF.

The chain couples TRBV29-1 to TRBJ1-2, with 8 positions matching TRBD1. V was pared by 0 bases and J by 6 bases, with 9 bases of the junction left unmatched. The CDR3 has 15 amino acids. The V gene's germline CDR1 is SQVTM and CDR2 ANQGSEA. CDR3 nucleotides: TGCAGCGTTGAAGACCCTTTCCAGGGGGCTGATGGCTACACCTTC. The encoded protein is CSVEDPFQGADGYTF.

J is TRBJ1-1 and V is TRBV19; D gene uncertain. The CDR3 has 12 residues. The germline V gene encodes CDR1 LNHDA and CDR2 SQIVND (reference sequence). Trimming stripped 5 bases from V and 7 bases from J, with 11 bases between. CDR3 sequence (DNA): TGTGCCAGTAGTTACCAAGAGAGTGAAGCTTTCTTT. It codes for CASSYQESEAFF.

The DNA for the CDR3 is TGTGCCAGCAGCTTAGCGGTGGGGGCCGAGCATACGCAGTATTTT. This codes for CASSLAVGAEHTQYF. V and J are TRBV7-2 and TRBJ2-3; possibly TRBD1 for D (6 bases). Trimming removed 0 bases at V and 7 bases at J, with 14 bases between. CDR1 and CDR2 (germline): SGHTA, FQGNSA. The CDR3 spans 15 residues.

This chain connects TRBV28 to TRBJ1-2, with D tentatively TRBD1 (5 bases). The CDR3 is 14 residues long. Germline CDR1 MDHEN, CDR2 SYDVKM. Trimming left V 6 bases short and J 4 bases short, with 15 bases between. For the CDR3, the DNA is TGTGCCAGCAGCGTGGGGATGGGGGGCTATGGCTACACCTTC. Translation: CASSVGMGGYGYTF.

This chain uses TRBV5-4 with TRBJ1-1, with D hard to call. Between the trimmed V and J ends, which lost 5 bases and 1 base, there was a span of 9 bases. This CDR3 comprises 13 residues. CDR1 is SGHNT, CDR2 YYREEE, per germline (reference sequence). The DNA for the CDR3 is TGTGCCAGCAGGCGGGGATGGAACACTGAAGCTTTCTTT. Protein product: CASRRGWNTEAFF.

This CDR3 reads CASSDRTGSSPQHF. Here the CDR3 DNA reads TGTGCCAGCAGTGATCGGACAGGGAGTTCGCCCCAGCATTTT. V usage is TRBV6-1 and J usage is TRBJ1-5, with 8 bases matching TRBD1. The trim removed 3 bases at V and 9 bases at J, leaving 7 bases unmatched. From germline, CDR1 is MNHNS and CDR2 SASEGT. This CDR3 has 14 residues.

CDR3 sequence reads: CASRQGPNYGYTF. CDR3 bases: TGTGCCAGCCGACAGGGCCCTAACTATGGCTACACCTTC. This chain connects TRBV2 to TRBJ1-2; 7 bases are a match to TRBD1. The V gene's germline CDR1 is SNHLY and CDR2 FYNNEI. V dropped 8 bases and J dropped 0; count of bases not matched to a gene: 3. The CDR3 extends over 13 amino acids.

This clone has a handful of counts. The chain combines TRBV3-1 (or the pseudogene TRBV3-2) with TRBJ2-2, with D unresolved. The V gene's germline CDR1 is LGHDT and CDR2 YNNKEL (reference sequence). This CDR3 region has 11 residues. Trimming removed 5 bases from V and 7 bases from J, with 5 bases in between. CDR3 DNA: TGTGCCAGCAGCTACATCGGGGAGCTGTTTTTT. Amino acid sequence: CASSYIGELFF.

V gene TRBV2 combines with J gene TRBJ1-4; D is unresolved. The V end lost 8 bases, the J end lost 8 bases, and 12 bases lay between the germline ends. CDR3 length equals 12 residues. Per germline, CDR1 SNHLY and CDR2 FYNNEI. CDR3 nucleotides: TGTGCCAGCGGAGGGTCGAGCGAAAAACTGTTTTTT. Amino acids: CASGGSSEKLFF.

As to this clone: This specimen includes other DNA sequences encoding the same CDR3. This chain connects TRBV9 to TRBJ2-3; 9 bases agree with TRBD2. The V gene end was trimmed by 2 bases and the J gene end by 0 bases; junction bases not matched to a gene: 1. Germline assignment: CDR1 SGDLS and CDR2 YYNGEE. This CDR3 has 15 amino acids. The CDR3 is CASSVSGGSTDTQYF. The DNA for the CDR3 is TGTGCCAGCAGCGTTAGCGGGGGTAGCACAGATACGCAGTATTTT.

The CDR3 region is CASSRQGTYEQYF. The CDR3 region has the DNA TGTGCCAGTAGTAGACAGGGGACCTACGAGCAGTACTTC. J is TRBJ2-7 and V is TRBV19, with 8 bases identical to TRBD1. Germline V lookup: CDR1 LNHDA, CDR2 SQIVND (reference sequence). The V segment lost 4 bases and the J segment 2 bases; nucleotides outside the gene matches: 1. CDR3 length: 13 amino acids.

The rearrangement uses TRBV5-4 and TRBJ1-2; D is possibly TRBD1 (6 bases). Germline-derived CDR1 and CDR2 are SGHNT and YYREEE (reference sequence). This CDR3 spans 13 amino acids. V was clipped by 0 bases and J by 6 bases, with 9 bases between them. The CDR3 protein is CASSLAGANGYTF. The CDR3 bases are TGTGCCAGCAGCTTGGCAGGGGCGAATGGCTACACCTTC.

The table lists this clone with a count of one. The CDR3 DNA follows: TGTGCCAGCAGCTATCGGGGACAGGGGAATTCACCCCTCCACTTT. Its translation: CASSYRGQGNSPLHF. The chain is built from TRBV11-2 and TRBJ1-6; 10 bases match TRBD1. The CDR3 sequence is 15 residues long. Per the germline V gene, CDR1 is SGHAT and CDR2 is FQNNGV. Trimming at V came to 4 bases and at J to 7 bases, leaving 4 bases not matched to a gene.

This sequence joins TRBV27 and TRBJ1-1; D unclear. Germline assignment: CDR1 MNHEY and CDR2 SMNVEV (reference sequence). Trimming took 6 bases from V and 3 from J, leaving 20 bases between them. This CDR3 contains 16 residues. The CDR3 sequence is CASRTWAGPGYTEAFF. CDR3 nucleotide sequence: TGTGCCAGCAGAACATGGGCAGGCCCGGGGTACACTGAAGCTTTCTTT.

This clone was detected only once. The chain is built from TRBV7-8 and TRBJ1-2; maybe TRBD1 (5 bases). V shed 5 bases and J shed 2 bases, with 18 bases lying between them. Germline CDR1 reads SGHVS; CDR2 reads FQNEAQ. This CDR3 is 16 amino acids long. The CDR3 here is CASSLGHSATNYGYTF. The DNA for the CDR3 is TGTGCCAGCAGCCTTGGACATTCCGCCACCAACTATGGCTACACCTTC.

The chain links TRBV28 to TRBJ2-7, with 7 bases aligning to TRBD1. Per germline, CDR1 MDHEN and CDR2 SYDVKM. The ends lost 5 bases at V and 4 bases at J; junction bases unmatched: 17. The CDR3 is made up of 17 amino acids. CDR3 nucleotide sequence: TGTGCCAGCAGTCCCCTTCGGGCTAGGGACAGAGAATACGAGCAGTACTTC. Translation: CASSPLRARDREYEQYF.

This rearrangement joins TRBV2 to TRBJ2-6, with a possible D match to TRBD1 (5 bases). Trimming left V 6 bases short and J 0 bases short, with 9 bases between. Looked up from germline, CDR1 is SNHLY and CDR2 is FYNNEI. The CDR3 runs to 15 residues. The CDR3 DNA sequence: TGTGCCAGCAGCGCACAGGTCTCTGGGGCCAACGTCCTGACTTTC. Translated, it gives CASSAQVSGANVLTF.

The chain is built from TRBV23-1 and TRBJ1-1; 9 positions agree with TRBD1. TRBV23-1 is labeled an ORF, and its function is uncertain. J lost 1 base, V lost 6 bases, and 12 bases had no gene match. CDR3 length equals 17 residues. The CDR3 DNA sequence: TGCGCCAGCAGCGTGGACAGGGGCCAAAAGAAGAACACTGAAGCTTTCTTT. It yields the protein CASSVDRGQKKNTEAFF.

The count of this clone is one. The chain uses TRBV30 and TRBJ1-6; D is possibly TRBD1 (5 bases). The CDR3 has 15 residues. Germline CDR1 GTSNPN, CDR2 SVGIG (reference sequence). Trimming shortened V by 4 bases and J by 14 bases, and 24 bases separated the two germline ends. Here the CDR3 DNA reads TGTGCCTGGACCACAAGGCGGTCAGGTGGGGCATCCCTCCACTTT. Amino acid sequence: CAWTTRRSGGASLHF.

The chain employs TRBV12-3 or TRBV12-4 and TRBJ2-7, with a tentative D call TRBD2 (5 bases). The length of the CDR3 is 13 residues. The V end lost 3 bases, the J end lost 4 bases, and 10 bases lay between the germline ends. The CDR3 reads CASSLYRGYEQYF. The DNA for the CDR3 is TGTGCCAGCAGTTTGTACCGGGGATACGAGCAGTACTTC.

The chain couples TRBV5-6 to TRBJ2-5; D is undetermined. The V and J ends lost 0 bases and 0 bases respectively, with 6 bases between them. This CDR3 comprises 14 residues. The germline V gene has CDR1 SGHDT and CDR2 YYEEEE. The CDR3 protein is CASSLAGYQETQYF. The CDR3, as DNA: TGTGCCAGCAGCTTGGCAGGCTACCAAGAGACCCAGTACTTC. The variable domain in full, with the rest retrieved from reference TRBV5-6 and TRBJ2-5, is DAGVTQSPTHLIKTRGQQVTLRCSPKSGHDTVSWYQQALGQGPQFIFQYYEEEERQRGNFPDRFSGHQFPNYSSELNVNALLLGDSALYLCASSLAGYQETQYFGPGTRLLVL.

This clone was counted a few times. Here the CDR3 DNA reads TGTGCCTGGAGGTCGGCGGGTGGAAACACCATATATTTT. The encoded protein is CAWRSAGGNTIYF. The chain couples TRBV30 to TRBJ1-3, with D unresolved. V gave up 3 bases and J gave up 3 bases, with 9 bases separating them. This CDR3 comprises 13 residues. Germline CDR1 and CDR2: GTSNPN and SVGIG (reference sequence).

This clone was seen once. The V call is TRBV5-8, the J call TRBJ2-3; no reliable D call. The germline V and J ends were trimmed by 4 bases and 0 bases, with 15 bases remaining between them. Germline V lookup: CDR1 SGHTS, CDR2 YDEGEE. This CDR3 has 16 amino acids. The CDR3 region is CASSQVVVASTDTQYF. CDR3 DNA sequence: TGTGCCAGCAGCCAGGTCGTGGTTGCTAGCACAGATACGCAGTATTTT.

The count of this clone is one. The gene calls are TRBV6-1 and TRBJ2-1; no clear D gene. CDR1 is MNHNS and CDR2 is SASEGT in the germline V gene. Trimming left V 2 bases short and J 13 bases short, with 6 bases between. The CDR3 loop spans 10 amino acids. The CDR3 here is CASSETFQFF. CDR3 bases: TGTGCCAGCAGTGAAACTTTCCAGTTCTTC.

The chain combines TRBV18 with TRBJ1-4, with TRBD1 identical over 7 bases. In germline, CDR1 is KGHSH, CDR2 LQKENI. CDR3 length: 13 amino acids. J was trimmed by 5 bases and V by 8 bases; bases with no gene match: 5. Here the CDR3 reads CASRGGLNEKLFF. The DNA for the CDR3 is TGTGCCAGCAGAGGGGGCCTCAATGAAAAACTGTTTTTT.